A single T cell receptor (beta chain) is shown here with its context. What it binds is not known. Investigators performed immunoSEQ version v3.0 at survey level. TCRdb's table, derived via immunoSEQ multiplex PCR, lists solely in-frame clones and lacks some. Of roughly 15,000 clones listed, around 88% are singletons. The data originate from a study of long-term antiretroviral therapy in people with HIV. The CDR3 covers 18 residues. The V gene lost 2 bases and the J gene lost 0 bases, with 17 bases spanning the gap. Germline CDR1 is MNHEY and CDR2 is SMNVEV (reference sequence). Findings and limits, study-wide: Collection of the blood, which took place between about 2004 and 2018, possibly occurred under older ART regimens. Repertoires with HIV possessed tighter CDR3 length spans than those of controls. Once patients were on ART, diversity went higher but still fell short of transplant donor controls.

This material consisted of unsorted PBMCs, taken 2.3 years before starting antiretroviral therapy. The rearrangement links TRBV27 to TRBJ1-5; a possible D gene is TRBD1 (5 bases). The origin of this receptor is a woman younger than 45 with HIV. The CDR3 bases are TGTGCCAGCAGTTTAAGGGGATTTGACAGTTATAGCAATCAGCCCCAGCATTTT. Amino acid sequence: CASSLRGFDSYSNQPQHF.